This TCR beta chain emerged from a study of CD8+CD57+ T cells in acquired aplastic anemia (dated by TCRdb to between 2017 and 2018). Regarding the research as a whole: CD8+CD57+ expansion was defined as frequency above the mean frequency observed in healthy subjects.

The patients picked for sequencing were ones in whom flow cytometry had shown an expansion of CD8+CD57+ cells. For 2 of the 12 patients who had sufficient cells, CD8+CD57+ effector memory cells were also sequenced. Severe acquired aplastic anemia was diagnosed in all patients according to International Study of Aplastic Anemia and Agranulocytosis and Camitta criteria. Patients had received no therapy at the time of blood sampling. CD8+CD57+ cells were bead-enriched, yielding a mean of approximately 1.5 ug of DNA. In this study, sorted CD4+ and CD8+ T cells from the blood of healthy subjects and of severe aplastic anemia patients had their TCR repertoires deep-sequenced. Patients were enrolled in the USA under clinicaltrials.gov protocols 00001620, 01623167, 00001397, 00071045, 00081523 and 00961064. Ficoll-Paque density gradient centrifugation was used to isolate peripheral blood mononuclear cells.

Results the study describes overall, beyond this receptor: About 30 CD8+ CDR3 sequences were found to be shared between patients and controls, but these sequences appeared to be highly expressed in patients and within the immunodominant clones of the patients. CD8+ Simpson's diversity did not differ significantly between patients and healthy controls (P=0.060). In patients, diversity was decreased in CD8+CD57+ cells compared with the total CD4+ and CD8+ cell pools.

A few counts support this clonotype. Its antigen is not yet known. Base qualities are not at hand, and no much larger clone is one base apart. Profiling of TCR beta VDJ combinations and CDR3 sequences used genomic DNA as the template. An Illumina HiSeq 2000 was the platform used for TCR repertoire sequencing. The study's processing was this. Repertoire assessment relied on Simpson's diversity index, CDR3 size and DJ length profiles, and TRBV/TRBJ rearrangement plots. The immunodominant clone was defined as the most abundant DNA sequence in deep sequencing data. CDR3 amino acid sequences were screened for sharing across subjects and were compared with published repertoires and the VDJdb database. Starting from the raw public reads, TCRdb applied fastp trimming at Q25, assembled clones with MiXCR and retained in-frame beta chains. Rows are combined by CDR3 protein, so each entry shows the most common genes and DNA. The V and J calls shown here were made by TCRdb, not taken from the authors' results. This sample is represented by about 18,000 distinct CDR3 sequences; over 35% of them were singletons. The ten largest clones represent 86% of the sample.

The germline V gene yields SGHDT for CDR1 and YYEEEE for CDR2. The CDR3 numbers 15 residues from cysteine through phenylalanine. Only the CDR3 region is kept as DNA, spanning 45 bases read in frame from base 1. Trimming takes 0 bases from V and 3 bases from J, and the germline ends sit 11 bases apart. The sample taken for sequencing was CD8+CD57+ T cells sorted from PBMCs. The cell subset or site tag for this specimen amounts to: bead-enriched CD8+CD57+ effector memory T cells from SAA patients. This chain joins TRBV5-6 to TRBJ2-3; a tentative D call is TRBD1 (5 bases match). The source of this sequence is a human donor with aplastic anemia. The nucleotide sequence reads TGTGCCAGCAGCTTGGGGTGGGGCCCAACAGATACGCAGTATTTT. Translation gives CASSLGWGPTDTQYF. With all but the CDR3 taken from the reference TRBV5-6 and TRBJ2-3 genes, the full variable domain is: DAGVTQSPTHLIKTRGQQVTLRCSPKSGHDTVSWYQQALGQGPQFIFQYYEEEERQRGNFPDRFSGHQFPNYSSELNVNALLLGDSALYLCASSLGWGPTDTQYFGPGTRLTVL.